The 29 T cell receptor beta chains below come from one sample, sequenced in a study of blood T cell repertoires in COVID-19. Profiling relied on immunoSEQ multiplex PCR, and the TCRdb table lists in-frame clones only, not all of them. The sample holds about 71,000 clones, 90% seen once. Input material: peripheral blood. The receptors come from a woman older than 75 with acute or convalescent COVID-19.

The rearrangement links TRBV5-1 to TRBJ2-2; tentative D call: TRBD1 (6 bases). V shed 1 base and J shed 2 bases, with 12 bases lying between them. This CDR3 comprises 16 residues. Per the germline V gene, CDR1 is SGHRS and CDR2 is YFSETQ. The chain's CDR3 is CASSLSSGTNTGELFF. In nucleotides, the CDR3 is TGCGCCAGCAGCTTGTCCTCAGGGACAAACACCGGGGAGCTGTTTTTT.

The V and J genes are TRBV5-4 and TRBJ2-3; 10 bases match TRBD2. CDR1 is SGHNT, CDR2 YYREEE, per germline (reference sequence). This CDR3 has 15 residues. The ends lost 3 bases at V and 4 bases at J; junction bases unmatched: 5. In DNA form, the CDR3 reads TGTGCCAGCAGCTCCGCTAGCGGGGGAGCAGATACGCAGTATTTT. As protein: CASSSASGGADTQYF. Drawing the rest from reference TRBV5-4 and TRBJ2-3, the complete variable domain is ETGVTQSPTHLIKTRGQQVTLRCSSQSGHNTVSWYQQALGQGPQFIFQYYREEENGRGNFPPRFSGLQFPNYSSELNVNALELDDSALYLCASSSASGGADTQYFGPGTRLTVL.

The genes are TRBV5-1 and TRBJ2-6; the match to TRBD1 covers 7 bases. The CDR3 contains 19 residues. With 5 bases clipped from V and 2 bases from J, the junction kept 16 bases outside the gene matches. CDR1 is SGHRS and CDR2 is YFSETQ in the germline V gene. Written as DNA, the CDR3 is TGCGCCAGCAGACCAAGGGACATGGGACAGTACACTGGGGCCAACGTCCTGACTTTC. Translated, it gives CASRPRDMGQYTGANVLTF. The full variable domain, with the rest looked up from reference TRBV5-1 and TRBJ2-6, is KAGVTQTPRYLIKTRGQQVTLSCSPISGHRSVSWYQQTPGQGLQFLFEYFSETQRNKGNFPGRFSGRQFSNSRSEMNVSTLELGDSALYLCASRPRDMGQYTGANVLTFGAGSRLTVL.

Here the CDR3 DNA reads TGTGCTAGTGGTTTGGTACAGGGGGGGACCGGGGAGCTGTTTTTT. Translating it yields CASGLVQGGTGELFF. The rearrangement joins TRBV12-5 to TRBJ2-2, with D tentatively TRBD1 (8 bases). The CDR3 covers 15 residues. CDR1 is LGHNT and CDR2 is FRNRAP in the germline V gene. Trimming took 0 bases from V and 5 from J, leaving 10 bases between them.

The rearrangement joins TRBV28 to TRBJ1-2, with D perhaps TRBD1 (5 bases). The V gene's germline CDR1 is MDHEN and CDR2 SYDVKM. Trimming removed 3 bases at V and 2 bases at J, with 10 bases between. This CDR3 has 14 amino acids. The CDR3: CASSFPTENYGYTF. Here the CDR3 DNA reads TGTGCCAGCAGTTTTCCGACAGAAAACTATGGCTACACCTTC.

The chain's CDR3 is CASSRQMSTNEKLFF. The CDR3, as DNA: TGCGCCAGCAGCCGACAGATGTCAACTAATGAAAAACTGTTTTTT. The rearrangement links TRBV5-1 to TRBJ1-4; possible D gene TRBD1, 5 bases. V lost 4 bases and J 0 bases, leaving 10 bases between the germline ends. There are 15 residues in the CDR3. Germline V gene lookup returns CDR1 SGHRS and CDR2 YFSETQ.

This clone is deemed medium-sized (0.01 to 0.1%). This CDR3 is also generated by other DNA sequences in the sample. This chain joins TRBV28 and TRBJ2-7; a weak D match, TRBD1 (6 bases). V was trimmed by 5 bases and J by 1 base, leaving 15 bases between them. The length of the CDR3 is 15 residues. Germline-derived CDR1 and CDR2 are MDHEN and SYDVKM. CDR3: CASSLTGGSSYEQYF. The CDR3 bases are TGTGCCAGCAGTCTGACAGGTGGAAGTTCCTACGAGCAGTACTTC.

The chain links TRBV9 to TRBJ2-3; D might be TRBD1 (6 bases). This CDR3 is 16 amino acids long. In germline, CDR1 is SGDLS, CDR2 YYNGEE. V lost 3 bases, J lost 3 bases, and 17 bases lay in between. In DNA form, the CDR3 reads TGTGCCAGCAGCGGACCAAAGGGGGTTGGGACAGATACGCAGTATTTT. This encodes CASSGPKGVGTDTQYF.

The V call is TRBV7-9, the J call TRBJ2-3; TRBD2 matches 10 bases. V was pared by 6 bases and J by 3 bases, with 6 bases of the junction left unmatched. Germline V lookup: CDR1 SEHNR, CDR2 FQNEAQ (reference sequence). The CDR3 totals 15 residues. CDR3 sequence: CASSLAGALTDTQYF. The CDR3 region has the DNA TGTGCCAGCAGTCTAGCGGGAGCTTTGACAGATACGCAGTATTTT. Complete variable domain (other parts from reference TRBV7-9 and TRBJ2-3): DTGVSQNPRHKITKRGQNVTFRCDPISEHNRLYWYRQTLGQGPEFLTYFQNEAQLEKSRLLSDRFSAERPKGSFSTLEIQRTEQGDSAMYLCASSLAGALTDTQYFGPGTRLTVL.

The J gene is TRBJ2-4, the V gene TRBV19; D is possibly TRBD1 (5 bases). Germline lookup yields CDR1 LNHDA and CDR2 SQIVND (reference sequence). Trimming shortened V by 2 bases and J by 10 bases, and 9 bases separated the two germline ends. This CDR3 spans 12 amino acids. CDR3 residues: CASSILPGIQYF. CDR3 nucleotide sequence: TGTGCCAGTAGTATACTCCCAGGGATTCAGTACTTC.

The CDR3 loop is CASRLARPPGTRLTSGNTIYF. The CDR3 DNA reads as TGTGCAAGTCGCTTAGCTCGGCCCCCGGGGACAAGGCTGACCTCTGGAAACACCATATATTTT. The chain links TRBV12-2 to TRBJ1-3; no check of the table's D call, TRBD1, against the DNA was made. TRBV12-2 is a documented pseudogene. The CDR3 consists of 21 residues.

The J gene is TRBJ2-7, the V gene TRBV3-1 (or the pseudogene TRBV3-2), with D tentatively TRBD1 (5 bases). The CDR3 has 14 amino acids. Per germline, CDR1 LGHDT and CDR2 YNNKEL (reference sequence). V was pared by 0 bases and J by 1 base, with 7 bases between. CDR3 nucleotides: TGTGCCAGCAGCCAAGAAAGGGGTTCCTACGAGCAGTACTTC. Residues: CASSQERGSYEQYF.

V usage is TRBV5-1 and J usage is TRBJ1-6, with D unclear. Trimming shortened V by 0 bases and J by 5 bases, and 6 bases separated the two germline ends. CDR1 is SGHRS, CDR2 YFSETQ, per germline. This CDR3 contains 14 residues. The CDR3: CASSLATDNSPLHF. As DNA, the CDR3 is TGCGCCAGCAGCTTGGCCACGGATAATTCACCCCTCCACTTT.

CDR3 sequence (DNA): TGTGCCAGTAGTATTATACGGTCGACCAGGGGGTTTGGCAACTATGGCTACACCTTC. It specifies CASSIIRSTRGFGNYGYTF. The rearrangement joins TRBV19 to TRBJ1-2; TRBD1 matches 7 bases. This CDR3 is built from 19 residues. Germline lookup yields CDR1 LNHDA and CDR2 SQIVND (reference sequence). V trimming: 3 bases; J trimming: 2 bases; junction bases outside the gene matches: 18.

This CDR3 reads CASSILMGGYTF. In DNA form, the CDR3 reads TGTGCCAGTAGTATTCTGATGGGCGGCTACACCTTC. V and J are TRBV19 and TRBJ1-2; no clear D. Germline V gives CDR1 LNHDA, CDR2 SQIVND (reference sequence). Trimming removed 3 bases from V and 8 bases from J, with 10 bases in between. The length of the CDR3 is 12 residues. Complete variable domain (other parts from reference TRBV19 and TRBJ1-2): DGGITQSPKYLFRKEGQNVTLSCEQNLNHDAMYWYRQDPGQGLRLIYYSQIVNDFQKGDIAEGYSVSREKKESFPLTVTSAQKNPTAFYLCASSILMGGYTFGSGTRLTVV.

The chain couples TRBV5-1 to TRBJ2-1, with 10 bases fitting TRBD1. CDR1 and CDR2 (germline): SGHRS, YFSETQ. The CDR3 spans 15 residues. V shed 6 bases, J shed 5 bases, and the junction held 8 bases outside the gene matches. The CDR3 loop is CASTRSGTGDNEQFF. The CDR3 DNA sequence: TGCGCCAGCACACGATCCGGGACAGGGGACAATGAGCAGTTCTTC.

The sample holds one count of this clone. The chain links TRBV6-5 to TRBJ1-1; D not resolved. V shed 0 bases and J shed 4 bases, with 9 bases lying between them. The CDR3 covers 14 residues. In germline, CDR1 is MNHEY, CDR2 SVGAGI. CDR3 nucleotides: TGTGCCAGCAGTTACTCGGGGAGAAGCACTGAAGCTTTCTTT. Translating it yields CASSYSGRSTEAFF.

V and J are TRBV6-5 and TRBJ1-2, with D maybe TRBD1 (5 bases). Deletions cut 7 bases from V and 7 bases from J, with 19 bases between. Germline CDR1 reads MNHEY; CDR2 reads SVGAGI. The CDR3 is made up of 14 amino acids. Written as DNA, the CDR3 is TGTGCCAGCATGATTACAGGCCAATGGGGTGGCTACACCTTC. It codes for CASMITGQWGGYTF.

V usage is TRBV3-1 (or the pseudogene TRBV3-2) and J usage is TRBJ1-6, with TRBD1 matching 7 bases. This CDR3 has 16 residues. Germline loops: CDR1 LGHDT, CDR2 YNNKEL (reference sequence). Unmatched junction bases numbered 13, after V lost 4 bases and J lost 10 bases. CDR3 DNA: TGTGCCAGCAGCCTCCGGGGACAGACCCGGGGCTCACCCCTCCACTTT. As protein: CASSLRGQTRGSPLHF.

This chain connects TRBV6-6 to TRBJ2-7; 8 bases fit TRBD1. Germline CDR1 reads MNHNY; CDR2 reads SVGAGI (reference sequence). V trimming: 2 bases; J trimming: 5 bases; junction bases outside the gene matches: 11. The CDR3 totals 16 residues. The CDR3 loop is CASSYSVGQVAHEQYF. CDR3 bases: TGTGCCAGCAGTTACAGTGTGGGACAGGTCGCCCACGAGCAGTACTTC.

The chain recombines TRBV5-4 with TRBJ2-3; D uncertain. The CDR3 has 15 residues. The V and J ends lost 4 bases and 2 bases respectively, with 14 bases between them. Germline V gives CDR1 SGHNT, CDR2 YYREEE (reference sequence). DNA of the CDR3: TGTGCCAGCAGCCCGCTGACTGCTTCCACAGATACGCAGTATTTT. Translation gives CASSPLTASTDTQYF. Together with reference TRBV5-4 and TRBJ2-3, the CDR3 gives the full variable domain: ETGVTQSPTHLIKTRGQQVTLRCSSQSGHNTVSWYQQALGQGPQFIFQYYREEENGRGNFPPRFSGLQFPNYSSELNVNALELDDSALYLCASSPLTASTDTQYFGPGTRLTVL.

This chain links TRBV9 with TRBJ1-5; possibly TRBD1 for D (6 bases). The CDR3 has 13 residues. Germline CDR1 and CDR2: SGDLS and YYNGEE. Trimming took off 4 bases at V and 10 bases at J, with 15 bases between the two ends. The CDR3 region has the DNA TGTGCCAGCAGCCTCTATCCAGGGGACCCCCAGCATTTT. Its translation is CASSLYPGDPQHF.

The chain recombines TRBV3-1 (or the pseudogene TRBV3-2) with TRBJ1-2, with TRBD1 as a possible D gene (6 bases). The V gene's germline CDR1 is LGHDT and CDR2 YNNKEL (reference sequence). Between the trimmed V and J ends, which lost 1 base and 2 bases, there was a span of 14 bases. The CDR3 is 16 amino acids. CDR3 in DNA: TGTGCCAGCAGCCAAGTTTTGCAGGGGCTAAACTATGGCTACACCTTC. This sequence encodes CASSQVLQGLNYGYTF.

The chain joins TRBV15 to TRBJ1-3; no clear D. The CDR3 is 14 residues long. V lost 7 bases and J 4 bases, leaving 14 bases between the germline ends. The germline V gene encodes CDR1 LNHNV and CDR2 YYDKDF (reference sequence). CDR3 in DNA: TGTGCCACCACCCCCGAGCAGGTGGGAAACACCATATATTTT. This sequence encodes CATTPEQVGNTIYF.

The chain uses TRBV10-3 and TRBJ1-4; 8 bases are a match to TRBD1. V lost 8 bases to trimming and J lost 0 bases; unmatched junction nucleotides: 8. The V gene's germline CDR1 is ENHRY and CDR2 SYGVKD. The length of the CDR3 is 16 residues. The CDR3 DNA is TGTGCCATCCGACAGGGGCTGGGAGCAACTAATGAAAAACTGTTTTTT. Its protein is CAIRQGLGATNEKLFF.

This clone was seen a single time. The rearrangement uses TRBV29-1 and TRBJ1-2; a weak D match, TRBD1 (5 bases). CDR1 and CDR2 from the germline V gene are SQVTM and ANQGSEA. This CDR3 is built from 11 residues. V lost 1 base and J 12 bases, leaving 12 bases between the germline ends. The CDR3 here is CSVEGGGANTF. The CDR3 region has the DNA TGCAGCGTTGAAGGGGGGGGAGCCAACACCTTC.

V is TRBV29-1 and J is TRBJ1-2, with D maybe TRBD1 (5 bases). Per the germline V gene, CDR1 is SQVTM and CDR2 is ANQGSEA. V was clipped by 2 bases and J by 7 bases, with 17 bases between them. The CDR3 loop spans 14 amino acids. In nucleotides, the CDR3 is TGCAGCGTTGAACACAAAGGGGTGACGGGTGGCTACACCTTC. It translates to CSVEHKGVTGGYTF. Full variable domain (rest looked up from reference TRBV29-1 and TRBJ1-2): SAVISQKPSRDICQRGTSLTIQCQVDSQVTMMFWYRQQPGQSLTLIATANQGSEATYESGFVIDKFPISRPNLTFSTLTVSNMSPEDSSIYLCSVEHKGVTGGYTFGSGTRLTVV.

CDR3 nucleotides: TGTGCCAGCAGCGAGACAGCAAATTCACCCCTCCACTTT. Protein: CASSETANSPLHF. V usage is TRBV9 and J usage is TRBJ1-6; possibly TRBD1 for D (5 bases). The V end was cut by 3 bases, the J end by 7 bases, with 8 bases between. This CDR3 comprises 13 residues. Germline V gene sequence: CDR1 SGDLS, CDR2 YYNGEE.

The rearrangement joins TRBV5-1 to TRBJ2-3; TRBD2 is a possible D gene (6 bases). V shed 6 bases and J shed 2 bases, with 16 bases lying between them. This CDR3 is 15 amino acids long. CDR1 is SGHRS, CDR2 YFSETQ, per germline. The CDR3: CASNGGYGATDTQYF. CDR3 coding DNA: TGCGCCAGCAATGGGGGGTATGGGGCCACAGATACGCAGTATTTT. The entire variable domain, with the rest obtained from reference TRBV5-1 and TRBJ2-3, is as follows: KAGVTQTPRYLIKTRGQQVTLSCSPISGHRSVSWYQQTPGQGLQFLFEYFSETQRNKGNFPGRFSGRQFSNSRSEMNVSTLELGDSALYLCASNGGYGATDTQYFGPGTRLTVL.